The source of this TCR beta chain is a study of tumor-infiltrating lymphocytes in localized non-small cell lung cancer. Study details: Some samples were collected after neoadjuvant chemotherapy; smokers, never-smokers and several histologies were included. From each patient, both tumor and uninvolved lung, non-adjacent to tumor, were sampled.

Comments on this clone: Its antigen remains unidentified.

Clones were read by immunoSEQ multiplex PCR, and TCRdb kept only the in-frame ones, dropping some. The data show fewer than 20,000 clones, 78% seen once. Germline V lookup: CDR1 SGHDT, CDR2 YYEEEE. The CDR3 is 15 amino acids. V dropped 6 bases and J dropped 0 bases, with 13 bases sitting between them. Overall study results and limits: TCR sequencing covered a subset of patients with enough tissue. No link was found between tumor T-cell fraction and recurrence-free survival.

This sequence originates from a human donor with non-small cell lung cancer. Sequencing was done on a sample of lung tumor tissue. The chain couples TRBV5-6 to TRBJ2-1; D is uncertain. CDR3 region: CASTRLARSYNEQFF. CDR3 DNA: TGTGCCAGCACCCGGCTCGCCCGCTCCTACAATGAGCAGTTCTTC.